Listed here are 17 T cell receptor beta chains from one sample, sequenced in a study of T cell responses to AZD1222 COVID-19 vaccine. Sequencing was performed with immunoSEQ multiplex PCR; in TCRdb, only in-frame clones are kept and a portion is missing. In the table there are roughly 200,000 clones, about 92% of which are singletons. Specimen: peripheral blood, collected on day 0 of MenACWY control vaccination. The source is an adult in good health.

This clone appeared a single time. This chain connects TRBV5-4 to TRBJ2-7, with a tentative D call TRBD2 (5 bases). Germline V gene sequence: CDR1 SGHNT, CDR2 YYREEE (reference sequence). The CDR3 totals 14 residues. The germline V and J ends were trimmed by 9 bases and 0 bases, with 16 bases remaining between them. CDR3 coding DNA: TGTGCCACCACTACGGGGTATGGCTCCTACGAGCAGTACTTC. This gives the protein CATTTGYGSYEQYF.

V usage is TRBV21-1 and J usage is TRBJ1-1. TRBV21-1 is designated a pseudogene. The CDR3 has 17 amino acids. This CDR3 reads CASSKPRPGGPGTEAFF. The CDR3 nucleotides are TGTGCCAGCAGCAAACCCCGCCCGGGGGGTCCGGGGACTGAAGCTTTCTTT.

V usage is TRBV6-2 or TRBV6-3 and J usage is TRBJ2-7; D not resolved. The V gene's germline CDR1 is MNHEY and CDR2 SVGEGT. The V end lost 2 bases, the J end lost 2 bases, and 7 bases lay between the germline ends. The CDR3 totals 13 residues. CDR3 residues: CASSYGQTYEQYF. The CDR3 DNA reads TGTGCCAGCAGTTACGGGCAGACCTACGAGCAGTACTTC.

The rearrangement joins TRBV28 to TRBJ1-2; a possible D gene is TRBD1 (6 bases). Trimming shortened V by 9 bases and J by 6 bases, and 17 bases separated the two germline ends. This CDR3 region has 13 residues. The germline V gene encodes CDR1 MDHEN and CDR2 SYDVKM. CDR3 in DNA: TGTGCCAGTCGTGCCCGGACAGAGGATGGCTACACCTTC. It translates to CASRARTEDGYTF.

The chain combines TRBV4-3 with TRBJ1-4, with D perhaps TRBD1 (5 bases). The CDR3 has 15 amino acids. From germline, CDR1 is LGHNA and CDR2 YSLEER. The V end lost 0 bases, the J end lost 5 bases, and 10 bases lay between the germline ends. CDR3: CASSQDWGRNEKLFF. CDR3 nucleotide sequence: TGCGCCAGCAGCCAAGATTGGGGACGAAATGAAAAACTGTTTTTT.

The rearrangement joins TRBV3-1 (or the pseudogene TRBV3-2) to TRBJ1-4, with TRBD1 identical over 10 bases. CDR1 is LGHDT and CDR2 is YNNKEL in the germline V gene (reference sequence). This CDR3 contains 15 residues. Trimming at V came to 4 bases and at J to 7 bases, leaving 6 bases not matched to a gene. The CDR3 is CASSPGTGASEKLFF. The CDR3 DNA follows: TGTGCCAGCAGCCCCGGGACAGGGGCTAGTGAAAAACTGTTTTTT.

This sequence joins TRBV5-1 and TRBJ1-2, with 8 bases aligning to TRBD1. Unmatched junction bases numbered 9, after V lost 0 bases and J lost 8 bases. Germline CDR1 SGHRS, CDR2 YFSETQ. The CDR3 spans 15 residues. This CDR3 is CASSLGVTGDGGYTF. The CDR3 bases are TGCGCCAGCAGCTTGGGAGTGACAGGGGACGGCGGCTACACCTTC.

This sequence joins TRBV18 and TRBJ2-7; perhaps TRBD2 as D (6 bases). CDR1 KGHSH and CDR2 LQKENI come from the germline V gene. The CDR3 is 11 amino acids. The V end was cut by 5 bases, the J end by 7 bases, with 9 bases between. CDR3 amino acids: CASSGRGEQYF. The CDR3 region has the DNA TGTGCCAGCTCAGGGCGGGGAGAGCAGTACTTC.

The chain has TRBV7-2 and TRBJ1-5; the match to TRBD1 covers 9 bases. This CDR3 is built from 15 residues. Per the germline V gene, CDR1 is SGHTA and CDR2 is FQGNSA. J lost 1 base, V lost 5 bases, and 3 bases had no gene match. In DNA form, the CDR3 reads TGTGCCAGCAGCCTCGGGACAGGGAGCAATCAGCCCCAGCATTTT. It translates to CASSLGTGSNQPQHF.

The V call is TRBV28, the J call TRBJ1-5; possible D gene TRBD1, 6 bases. The CDR3 runs 14 residues. Trimming cost V 5 bases and J 7 bases, with 15 bases left between them. Germline loops: CDR1 MDHEN, CDR2 SYDVKM. In nucleotides, the CDR3 is TGTGCCAGCAGTCAAACAGGGCTCGAGCAGCCCCAGCATTTT. Protein: CASSQTGLEQPQHF.

The genes are TRBV9 and TRBJ1-1; no reliable D call. Deletions cut 3 bases from V and 5 bases from J, with 11 bases between. Germline-derived CDR1 and CDR2 are SGDLS and YYNGEE. This CDR3 has 13 residues. The CDR3 sequence is CASSAPPETEAFF. The DNA of the CDR3 is TGTGCCAGCAGCGCACCCCCGGAAACTGAAGCTTTCTTT.

The chain is built from TRBV28 and TRBJ1-6, with a tentative D call TRBD1 (5 bases). This CDR3 is built from 15 residues. V was clipped by 5 bases and J by 9 bases, with 17 bases between them. Per germline, CDR1 MDHEN and CDR2 SYDVKM. The CDR3 region has the DNA TGTGCCAGCAGTCCAGGCCACCCGGGGGGTTCACCCCTCCACTTT. This translates into CASSPGHPGGSPLHF.

The chain carries TRBV6-5 and TRBJ2-5; weak D call: TRBD1 (5 bases). The CDR3 contains 14 residues. The V gene's germline CDR1 is MNHEY and CDR2 SVGAGI. The V end lost 5 bases, the J end lost 7 bases, and 17 bases lay between the germline ends. The CDR3 DNA reads as TGTGCCAGCAGTCCTGACTGGTTAAGGGGGACCCAGTACTTC. This encodes CASSPDWLRGTQYF.

This chain links TRBV12-5 with TRBJ2-2; D gene uncertain. There are 13 residues in the CDR3. The V gene lost 6 bases and the J gene lost 1 base, with 6 bases spanning the gap. Per the germline V gene, CDR1 is LGHNT and CDR2 is FRNRAP. The CDR3 region is CASGHRNTGELFF. The CDR3 DNA follows: TGTGCTAGTGGGCACCGGAACACCGGGGAGCTGTTTTTT.

The chain joins TRBV4-1 to TRBJ1-4; D uncertain. Trimming pared 0 bases from V and 7 bases from J, leaving 15 bases between. The CDR3 is 16 residues long. Per germline, CDR1 MGHRA and CDR2 YSYEKL. The CDR3 spells CASSQDLATVGEKLFF. CDR3 in DNA: TGCGCCAGCAGCCAAGATCTCGCTACAGTGGGTGAAAAACTGTTTTTT.

V usage is TRBV5-1 and J usage is TRBJ2-1; 8 nucleotides agree with TRBD2. J lost 2 bases, V lost 1 base, and 11 bases had no gene match. There are 18 residues in the CDR3. Germline V gives CDR1 SGHRS, CDR2 YFSETQ. The CDR3 sequence is CASSLITGGHFTYNEQFF. The CDR3 nucleotides read TGCGCCAGCAGCTTGATAACGGGGGGGCATTTTACCTACAATGAGCAGTTCTTC. Drawing the rest from reference TRBV5-1 and TRBJ2-1, the complete variable domain is KAGVTQTPRYLIKTRGQQVTLSCSPISGHRSVSWYQQTPGQGLQFLFEYFSETQRNKGNFPGRFSGRQFSNSRSEMNVSTLELGDSALYLCASSLITGGHFTYNEQFFGPGTRLTVL.

This chain uses TRBV19 with TRBJ1-5, with 7 bases identical to TRBD1. CDR1 and CDR2 (germline): LNHDA, SQIVND (reference sequence). J lost 3 bases, V lost 5 bases, and 7 bases had no gene match. This CDR3 comprises 15 residues. CDR3 sequence (DNA): TGTGCCAGTAGTCCCCAGACAGGGCTCAATCAGCCCCAGCATTTT. It codes for CASSPQTGLNQPQHF.